These 30 T cell receptor beta chains share one sample of origin, sequenced in a study of tumor-infiltrating lymphocytes in primary liver carcinoma. From 400 to 500 ng total RNA, TCR beta cDNA was generated with a primer in the constant region. Researchers made the TCR beta libraries by running three nested multiplex PCR rounds with slightly modified ARM-PCR. Each of the first two PCR rounds ran nine to ten cycles with TRBV1-TRBV30 forward and C-beta reverse primers. From the multiplex PCR reads, TCRdb called clonotypes with MiXCR, one entry per CDR3 protein. Found here are approximately 30,000 distinct CDR3 sequences, around 70% of them singletons; the top ten hold roughly 30%. The roughly 17-31 mg bulk tissue piece was not sorted before simultaneous RNA and DNA extraction. The sample taken for sequencing was liver tumor tissue from sampling region 3. As for subset: tumor region T3, left-lateral pole. The receptors here all came from a woman in her 30s with primary liver carcinoma and hepatitis B virus infection.

Concerning this clonotype: A read error may produce the germline difference seen at one junction end. This chain links TRBV11-2 with TRBJ2-3, with D perhaps TRBD2 (6 bases). CDR3 size: 15 residues. CDR1 and CDR2 (germline): SGHAT, FQNNGV. CDR3 protein: CASSFRLGCTDMQYF. The CDR3, as DNA: TGTGCCAGCAGCTTCAGACTAGGATGCACAGATATGCAGTATTTT.

The chain recombines TRBV12-3 or TRBV12-4 with TRBJ1-1; possibly TRBD1 for D (5 bases). The V gene lost 9 bases and the J gene lost 7 bases, with 15 bases spanning the gap. The CDR3 runs 12 residues. The CDR3 loop reads CASSAGSIEAFF. The DNA for the CDR3 is TGTGCCAGTAGCGCAGGGAGCATTGAAGCTTTCTTT.

This clonotype appeared a single time. One junction end does not reproduce the germline sequence, and a read error may be involved. V and J are TRBV6-1 and TRBJ1-2, with D unclear. Germline loops: CDR1 MNHNS, CDR2 SASEGT. This CDR3 spans 18 amino acids. The CDR3 loop reads CASSERFLILRSNYGYPF. In DNA form, the CDR3 reads TGTGCCAGCAGTGAACGGTTCCTGATCCTTAGATCTAACTATGGCTATCCCTTC.

This chain's CDR3 is CASSQDAGTPILTDIQYF. The CDR3 coding sequence is TGCGCCAGCAGCCAAGATGCTGGGACACCTATACTCACAGATATACAGTATTTT. The chain is built from TRBV4-3 and TRBJ2-3; weak D call: TRBD1 (6 bases). V lost 0 bases and J lost 12, with 28 bases in between. Germline loops: CDR1 LGHNA, CDR2 YSLEER. This CDR3 has 18 amino acids.

On this clonotype itself: The CDR3 end shows no conserved phenylalanine or tryptophan, and so a read error is likely. This sequence joins TRBV6-5 and TRBJ2-6, with 9 bases identical to TRBD1. Germline CDR1 MNHEY, CDR2 SVGAGI. V was pared by 7 bases and J by 1 base, with 11 bases of the junction left unmatched. This CDR3 has 18 amino acids. The CDR3 DNA is TGTGCCAGCAAGACATACAGGGGGCGCATTTCTGGGGCCAACGTCCTGACTTTA. Amino acids: CASKTYRGRISGANVLTL.

Comment on this clonotype: The junction and the germline gene differ at one end; a read error may be behind it. The gene calls are TRBV11-2 and TRBJ2-5, with TRBD1 as a possible D gene (6 bases). The CDR3 has 13 amino acids. The germline gives CDR1 SGHAT, CDR2 FQNNGV. CDR3 residues: CVSSLESMGTQYF. CDR3 DNA sequence: TGTGTCAGCAGCTTAGAATCCATGGGGACACAGTACTTC.

Notes on this clonotype: The junction departs from germline at one end; a sequencing error may be responsible. The rearrangement uses TRBV6-5 and TRBJ2-7; tentatively, D is TRBD1 (6 bases). In germline, CDR1 is MNHEY, CDR2 SVGAGI. This CDR3 contains 15 residues. The CDR3 DNA follows: TGTGCCATCAGTTACAAGGACAGCTACTCCTACGAGCAGTACTTC. Protein sequence: CAISYKDSYSYEQYF.

Comments on this clonotype: This could be a read error, since a much larger clone is one nucleotide away. The chain is built from TRBV9 and TRBJ2-7; TRBD1 matches at 10 bases. This CDR3 has 16 amino acids. The germline CDR1 and CDR2 sequences are SGDLS and YYNGEE. The CDR3 DNA sequence: TGTGCCAGCAGCGTAGGGTCCGGGACAGGGGACTACAAGCAGTACTTC. Its protein product is CASSVGSGTGDYKQYF.

Points on this clonotype: Since no conserved phenylalanine or tryptophan closes the CDR3, a read error is the likely cause. The chain uses TRBV4-1 and TRBJ2-3; weak D call: TRBD2 (5 bases). This CDR3 is 18 amino acids long. Germline values: CDR1 MGHRA, CDR2 YSYEKL. CDR3 DNA: TGCACCAGCAGCCAACTAGGCATGGTAGCTGAAGACTCGGATAAGCAGTATCTT. Its protein product is CTSSQLGMVAEDSDKQYL.

This chain joins TRBV29-1 and TRBJ1-6; D may be TRBD1 (6 bases). Trimming took 4 bases from V and 7 from J, leaving 11 bases between them. The germline gives CDR1 SQVTM, CDR2 ANQGSEA. This CDR3 contains 13 residues. CDR3 nucleotide sequence: TGCAGCGTTGTGGGACACCCCAATTCACCCCTCCACTTT. This codes for CSVVGHPNSPLHF.

There are many counts of this clonotype. The rearrangement uses TRBV11-2 and TRBJ1-2; D call uncertain. The CDR3 contains 13 residues. The germline V gene encodes CDR1 SGHAT and CDR2 FQNNGV. The V end lost 1 base, the J end lost 7 bases, and 10 bases lay between the germline ends. The CDR3 region is CASSLGAGFGYTF. CDR3 in DNA: TGTGCCAGCAGCTTAGGGGCCGGTTTTGGCTACACCTTC.

This clonotype was recorded once. A much more abundant neighbour one base away suggests this may be a read error. This chain uses TRBV29-1 with TRBJ2-3; a possible D gene is TRBD2 (6 bases). The CDR3 runs 17 residues. Trimming pared 8 bases from V and 5 bases from J, leaving 29 bases between. CDR1 and CDR2 (germline): SQVTM, ANQGSEA. CDR3 in amino acids: CSFVGGVNQVRGDTQYF. The CDR3 region has the DNA TGCAGCTTTGTCGGGGGAGTGAATCAGGTCCGGGGAGATACGCAGTATTTT.

Comment on this clonotype: The junction and the germline gene differ at one end; a read error may be behind it. The chain links TRBV5-4 to TRBJ1-4, with a weak D call TRBD1 (5 bases). The length of the CDR3 is 15 residues. The V gene's germline CDR1 is SGHNT and CDR2 YYREEE (reference sequence). The CDR3 protein is CASSANRDLNEKLSF. In nucleotides, the CDR3 is TGTGCCAGCAGCGCCAACCGGGACCTTAATGAAAAACTGTCTTTT.

The rearrangement links TRBV11-2 to TRBJ1-1; TRBD1 aligns across 12 bases. Germline lookup yields CDR1 SGHAT and CDR2 FQNNGV. J lost 5 bases, V lost 7 bases, and 23 bases had no gene match. The CDR3 extends over 20 amino acids. The CDR3 DNA is TGTGCCAGCAACGCTCGGGACAGGGGGCACAAGAGGTGGAGTAATACTGAAGCTTTCTTT. Its translation is CASNARDRGHKRWSNTEAFF.

This clonotype was seen a handful of times. This clone may be a read error of a much larger clone one base away. DNA of the CDR3: TGTGTCAGTAGTGCGGGACACTATACGCAGTATTTT. Translation: CVSSAGHYTQYF. This chain connects TRBV19 to TRBJ2-3, with D perhaps assigned TRBD1 or TRBD2 (6 bases each). This CDR3 spans 12 amino acids. CDR1 is LNHDA and CDR2 is SQIVND in the germline V gene (reference sequence).

J is TRBJ1-1 and V is TRBV13; 10 bases align to TRBD1. Germline CDR1 PRHDT, CDR2 FYEKMQ (reference sequence). The CDR3 is 13 residues long. The CDR3 DNA sequence: TGTGGCAGGACAGGGGGTGCAAACACTGAAGCTTTCTTT. Protein product: CGRTGGANTEAFF.

For this clonotype: The junction shows a germline mismatch at one end, possibly a read error. The chain uses TRBV5-6 and TRBJ2-2; D remains ambiguous. The CDR3 sequence is 15 residues long. CDR1 SGHDT and CDR2 YYEEEE come from the germline V gene. Here the CDR3 DNA reads TGTGCCAGCAGTTTGGCACCCGGAATCACAGGGGAGCTGTTTTTT. Translated: CASSLAPGITGELFF.

The rearrangement joins TRBV10-3 to TRBJ2-1; the D gene is possibly TRBD2 (5 bases). Trimming shortened V by 5 bases and J by 12 bases, and 20 bases separated the two germline ends. Germline V gene data show CDR1 as ENHRY and CDR2 as SYGVKD. There are 14 residues in the CDR3. The CDR3 region has the DNA TGTGCCATCAGTCTTACGGCGACCCGGGATGGGCAGTTCTTC. This codes for CAISLTATRDGQFF.

On this clonotype: The germline gene is not matched at one end of the junction; a read error may be the cause. CDR3 in amino acids: CASSYRDNEPQHF. As DNA, the CDR3 is TGTGCCAGCAGTTACCGAGACAATGAGCCCCAGCACTTT. The rearrangement uses TRBV6-2 or TRBV6-3 and TRBJ1-5; D not certain. The length of the CDR3 is 13 residues. The germline V gene encodes CDR1 MNHEY and CDR2 SVGEGT.

The V and J genes are TRBV10-3 and TRBJ2-7; D may be TRBD2 (6 bases). CDR3 length equals 15 residues. Looked up from germline, CDR1 is ENHRY and CDR2 is SYGVKD. Trimming stripped 2 bases from V and 2 bases from J, with 13 bases between. This chain's CDR3 is CAISEVCGIPYEQYF. CDR3 bases: TGTGCCATCAGTGAGGTCTGCGGGATACCCTACGAGCAGTACTTC.

This clonotype was counted many times. The V and J genes are TRBV28 and TRBJ1-2, with TRBD1 identical over 9 bases. The trim removed 6 bases at V and 7 bases at J, leaving 3 bases unmatched. This CDR3 region has 12 residues. Per the germline V gene, CDR1 is MDHEN and CDR2 is SYDVKM. The CDR3 DNA follows: TGTGCCAGCAGACAGGGGGCGTTTGGCTACACCTTC. Amino acids: CASRQGAFGYTF.

As regards this clonotype: This may stem from a read error, because a much larger clone lies one nucleotide away. The CDR3 sequence: CASSLAGGAEAFF. The CDR3 nucleotides read TGTGCCAGCAGCTTAGCAGGGGGGGCTGAAGCTTTCTTT. The chain recombines TRBV11-3 with TRBJ1-1; 7 positions agree with TRBD1. Trimming cost V 1 base and J 6 bases; bases outside gene matches: 2. The CDR3 runs 13 residues. The germline gives CDR1 SGHNT, CDR2 YENEEA. The entire variable domain, with the rest obtained from reference TRBV11-3 and TRBJ1-1, is as follows: EAGVVQSPRYKIIEKKQPVAFWCNPISGHNTLYWYLQNLGQGPELLIRYENEEAVDDSQLPKDRFSAERLKGVDSTLKIQPAELGDSAVYLCASSLAGGAEAFFGQGTRLTVV.

In its sample, this clonotype was seen a few times. This chain connects TRBV6-6 to TRBJ2-7, with 8 bases that match TRBD2. CDR1 MNHNY and CDR2 SVGAGI come from the germline V gene (reference sequence). The CDR3 has 18 residues. Germline trimming cut 2 bases from V and 6 bases from J; bases unmatched to any gene: 18. The CDR3 DNA sequence: TGTGCCAGCAGTTACCCCCGCCGCGCTGCAGCGGGAGTTTGCGAGCAGTACTTC. The encoded protein is CASSYPRRAAAGVCEQYF.

To note about this clonotype: In this CDR3 the conserved last residue, phenylalanine or tryptophan, is missing, so a read error is likely. The CDR3: CASSTSLAGGYNKQFL. For the CDR3, the DNA is TGCGCCAGCAGCACCTCTCTAGCGGGAGGATACAATAAGCAGTTCTTA. The chain carries TRBV11-2 and TRBJ2-1; 11 bases are a match to TRBD2. The CDR3 runs to 16 residues. Germline loops: CDR1 SGHAT, CDR2 FQNNGV.

To note about this clonotype: The junction shows a germline mismatch at one end, possibly a read error. This chain uses TRBV6-1 with TRBJ2-2, with D perhaps given as TRBD1 or TRBD2 (6 bases each). The CDR3 has 19 residues. CDR1 and CDR2 (germline): MNHNS, SASEGT. CDR3 in amino acids: CASSETFPGGAANTGELFF. CDR3 bases: TGTGCCAGCAGTGAAACCTTTCCCGGGGGCGCCGCGAATACCGGGGAGCTGTTTTTC.

The chain has TRBV28 and TRBJ2-1; the D gene is possibly TRBD1 (6 bases). V was cut by 9 bases and J by 0 bases, with 12 bases left in between. This CDR3 comprises 14 residues. The V gene's germline CDR1 is MDHEN and CDR2 SYDVKM. The CDR3 DNA sequence: TGTGCCAGTGGACAGTACTCCTCCTACAATGAGCAGTTCTTC. Translation gives CASGQYSSYNEQFF. Full variable domain (missing parts from reference TRBV28 and TRBJ2-1): DVKVTQSSRYLVKRTGEKVFLECVQDMDHENMFWYRQDPGLGLRLIYFSYDVKMKEKGDIPEGYSVSREKKERFSLILESASTNQTSMYLCASGQYSSYNEQFFGPGTRLTVL.

Note on this clonotype: One junction end disagrees with the germline gene, perhaps due to a read error. The chain joins TRBV12-3 or TRBV12-4 to TRBJ1-2; D is unclear. CDR3 length: 16 amino acids. Here the CDR3 reads CVSGLNEASRLRGYSF. Here the CDR3 DNA reads TGTGTCAGCGGTTTAAACGAGGCCAGCCGCCTGCGAGGCTACTCCTTC.

On this clonotype itself: Relative to the germline gene, one junction end is altered; a read error may explain this. This chain links TRBV6-1 with TRBJ2-1, with 7 bases aligning to TRBD2. The CDR3 is made up of 14 amino acids. Germline V CDR1 and CDR2: MNHNS, SASEGT. CDR3 DNA: TGCGCCAGTAGTGGGGACTACCATAGGGATGGGCAGTTCTTC. Protein: CASSGDYHRDGQFF.

This clonotype is deemed medium-sized. The CDR3 DNA reads as TGTGCCAGCGGGGCGCAGTTCTTC. This sequence encodes CASGAQFF. The chain is built from TRBV28 and TRBJ2-1; D perhaps matches TRBD1 (5 bases). The CDR3 loop spans 8 amino acids. Trimming took off 8 bases at V and 12 bases at J, with 5 bases between the two ends. CDR1 MDHEN and CDR2 SYDVKM come from the germline V gene. The entire variable domain, with the rest obtained from reference TRBV28 and TRBJ2-1, is as follows: DVKVTQSSRYLVKRTGEKVFLECVQDMDHENMFWYRQDPGLGLRLIYFSYDVKMKEKGDIPEGYSVSREKKERFSLILESASTNQTSMYLCASGAQFFGPGTRLTVL.

This clonotype came up once. This chain uses TRBV10-3 with TRBJ2-1; TRBD2 might be the D (5 bases). Germline V gene sequence: CDR1 ENHRY, CDR2 SYGVKD. V shed 5 bases and J shed 12 bases, with 20 bases lying between them. The CDR3 extends over 14 amino acids. The CDR3 region is CAISTTASRDGQFF. In DNA, the CDR3 is TGTGCCATCAGTACCACGGCGAGCCGGGATGGGCAGTTCTTC.